Listed below are T cell receptor beta chains from one sample, sequenced in a study of T-cell reconstitution after alpha-beta-depleted transplantation in children. TCRdb fed the PCR reads into MiXCR, producing one record per CDR3 protein. The table records 800,000 to 1,000,000 distinct CDR3 sequences, about 29% of them present only once. The sample here was PBMCs, mostly from graft donor cells, taken 360 days after TCRalphabeta/CD19-depleted stem cell transplant. These receptor sequences come from a boy under two years old who had a stem cell transplant for SCID, so the T cells may come from the graft donor. CDR3s include the opening cysteine and the closing phenylalanine or tryptophan. Fields, in order: clone size, V gene, D gene, J gene, CDR3 protein, CDR3 DNA. A D gene is named only where the DNA matches it firmly. Expanded clones are given a class, and other clones once, few, many or no size at all.

size: few; V: TRBV5-1; D: NA; J: TRBJ1-2; CDR3: CASSPMPGGAYGYTF; DNA: TGCGCCAGCAGCCCGATGCCTGGGGGGGCCTATGGCTACACCTTC
size: NA; V: TRBV29-1; D: NA; J: TRBJ2-7; CDR3: CSVEVASPYEQYF; DNA: TGCAGCGTTGAAGTCGCCAGCCCCTACGAGCAGTACTTC
size: few; V: TRBV25-1; D: NA; J: TRBJ2-7; CDR3: CASSEYRGDEQYF; DNA: TGTGCCAGCAGTGAATATCGGGGTGACGAGCAGTACTTC
size: NA; V: TRBV15; D: NA; J: TRBJ2-2; CDR3: CATSRDRVDTGELFF; DNA: TGTGCCACCAGCAGAGACCGGGTGGATACCGGGGAGCTGTTTTTT
size: NA; V: TRBV7-6; D: TRBD1; J: TRBJ2-6; CDR3: CACSFGTGLSGANVLTF; DNA: TGTGCCTGCAGCTTCGGGACAGGCCTGTCTGGGGCCAACGTCCTGACTTTC
size: few; V: TRBV28; D: NA; J: TRBJ1-2; CDR3: CASVGVFGYGYTF; DNA: TGTGCCAGCGTCGGGGTTTTTGGCTATGGCTACACCTTC
size: NA; V: TRBV20-1; D: NA; J: TRBJ1-4; CDR3: CSAGRREKLFF; DNA: TGCAGTGCGGGAAGGCGTGAAAAACTGTTTTTT
size: NA; V: TRBV29-1; D: NA; J: TRBJ1-2; CDR3: CSVGLPSTFPGGYTF; DNA: TGCAGCGTGGGCCTCCCTTCGACCTTCCCAGGGGGCTACACCTTC
size: NA; V: TRBV12-3/TRBV12-4; D: TRBD1; J: TRBJ1-5; CDR3: CASSISQGGPNQPQHF; DNA: TGTGCCAGCAGCATTTCTCAGGGGGGCCCCAATCAGCCCCAGCATTTT
size: few; V: TRBV7-9; D: NA; J: TRBJ1-2; CDR3: CASSPRGEAVYGYTF; DNA: TGTGCCAGCAGCCCCCGCGGGGAGGCTGTCTATGGCTACACCTTC
size: many; V: TRBV29-1; D: TRBD1; J: TRBJ2-5; CDR3: CSVEGRGRQETQYF; DNA: TGCAGCGTTGAGGGCAGGGGGCGGCAAGAGACCCAGTACTTC
size: many; V: TRBV27; D: NA; J: TRBJ1-5; CDR3: CASSLIPGQPQHF; DNA: TGTGCCAGCAGTTTAATCCCCGGGCAGCCCCAGCATTTT
size: NA; V: TRBV7-2; D: NA; J: TRBJ1-2; CDR3: CASSRIPVYGYTF; DNA: TGTGCCAGCAGCCGGATTCCGGTCTATGGCTACACCTTC
size: NA; V: TRBV6-5; D: NA; J: TRBJ2-6; CDR3: CASSSPGAPGANVLTF; DNA: TGTGCCAGCAGTTCCCCCGGGGCGCCTGGGGCCAACGTCCTGACTTTC
size: few; V: TRBV12-3/TRBV12-4; D: TRBD1; J: TRBJ1-5; CDR3: CASVKGQGGNQPQHF; DNA: TGTGCCAGCGTAAAAGGACAGGGTGGCAATCAGCCCCAGCATTTT
size: few; V: TRBV7-2; D: NA; J: TRBJ1-2; CDR3: CASSFSPISNYGYTF; DNA: TGTGCCAGCAGCTTCAGCCCGATCTCTAACTATGGCTACACCTTC
size: few; V: TRBV25-1; D: TRBD2; J: TRBJ2-2; CDR3: CASRPSGSTGELFF; DNA: TGTGCCAGCAGGCCTAGCGGGAGCACCGGGGAGCTGTTTTTT
size: NA; V: TRBV11-2; D: NA; J: TRBJ2-2; CDR3: CASSLRGGPNTGELFF; DNA: TGTGCCAGCAGCTTAAGGGGTGGGCCGAACACCGGGGAGCTGTTTTTT
size: NA; V: TRBV2; D: NA; J: TRBJ1-4; CDR3: CASSRQEKLFF; DNA: TGTGCCAGCTCGCGGCAGGAAAAACTGTTTTTT
size: NA; V: TRBV20-1; D: NA; J: TRBJ2-3; CDR3: CSARYRAKSGSTDTQYF; DNA: TGCAGTGCTCGCTACAGAGCTAAGAGCGGATCCACAGATACGCAGTATTTT
size: few; V: TRBV28; D: NA; J: TRBJ2-7; CDR3: CASSSSTSPGQYF; DNA: TGTGCCAGCAGTTCATCGACCTCCCCGGGGCAGTACTTC
size: many; V: TRBV5-1; D: NA; J: TRBJ2-3; CDR3: CASSLVGGSTDTQYF; DNA: TGTGCCAGCAGCTTAGTCGGTGGCTCCACAGATACGCAGTATTTT
size: NA; V: TRBV12-3/TRBV12-4; D: TRBD2; J: TRBJ2-5; CDR3: CASSLRGLAGNGGTQYF; DNA: TGTGCCAGCAGTTTAAGAGGCCTAGCGGGGAATGGAGGGACCCAGTACTTC
size: NA; V: TRBV2; D: NA; J: TRBJ2-2; CDR3: CASSTPLRYSNTGELFF; DNA: TGTGCCAGCAGCACACCGCTCCGGTATTCGAACACCGGGGAGCTGTTTTTT
size: NA; V: TRBV7-8; D: TRBD1; J: TRBJ2-7; CDR3: CASSLVRSGGQGVSYEQYF; DNA: TGTGCCAGCAGCTTAGTACGATCCGGGGGACAGGGGGTTTCCTACGAGCAGTACTTC
size: NA; V: TRBV15; D: NA; J: TRBJ2-2; CDR3: CATETRGDWREWNTGELFF; DNA: TGTGCCACAGAAACAAGAGGAGATTGGAGGGAGTGGAACACCGGGGAGCTGTTTTTT
size: NA; V: TRBV6-1; D: NA; J: TRBJ2-1; CDR3: CASSNRPGPLNNEQFF; DNA: TGTGCCAGCAGCAACCGACCCGGGCCACTTAACAATGAGCAGTTCTTC
size: NA; V: TRBV3-1; D: TRBD2; J: TRBJ2-3; CDR3: CASNPTGTSAGSDTQYF; DNA: TGTGCCAGCAACCCAACCGGGACTAGCGCAGGGAGCGATACGCAGTATTTT
size: few; V: TRBV7-3; D: TRBD2; J: TRBJ2-2; CDR3: CASSLGRLAPTGELFF; DNA: TGTGCCAGCAGCCTAGGGAGACTAGCCCCAACCGGGGAGCTGTTTTTT
size: NA; V: TRBV6-5; D: NA; J: TRBJ1-2; CDR3: CASSNGGGYTF; DNA: TGTGCCAGCAGTAACGGGGGTGGCTACACCTTC
size: NA; V: TRBV5-1; D: TRBD1; J: TRBJ1-5; CDR3: CASSPLQGDQPQHF; DNA: TGCGCCAGCAGCCCGTTACAGGGGGATCAGCCCCAGCATTTT
size: few; V: TRBV5-4; D: NA; J: TRBJ2-1; CDR3: CASSLAGGPGALSYNEQFF; DNA: TGTGCCAGCAGCTTGGCAGGCGGACCGGGAGCTCTATCCTACAATGAGCAGTTCTTC
size: few; V: TRBV5-1; D: TRBD1; J: TRBJ2-7; CDR3: CASSPGTGRSYEQYF; DNA: TGTGCCAGCAGCCCCGGGACAGGGCGCTCCTACGAGCAGTACTTC
size: NA; V: TRBV12-3/TRBV12-4; D: NA; J: TRBJ2-7; CDR3: CASTQDSTYEQYF; DNA: TGTGCCAGCACCCAGGACAGTACCTACGAGCAGTACTTC
size: few; V: TRBV9; D: NA; J: TRBJ2-1; CDR3: CASSHRRGIGNEQFF; DNA: TGTGCCAGCAGCCACCGGAGGGGTATAGGCAATGAGCAGTTCTTC
size: once; V: TRBV2; D: TRBD1; J: TRBJ2-1; CDR3: CASRLGQQYNEQFF; DNA: TGTGCCAGCCGCTTGGGACAGCAATACAATGAGCAGTTCTTC
size: NA; V: TRBV5-1; D: NA; J: TRBJ2-5; CDR3: CASMDGETQYF; DNA: TGCGCCAGCATGGATGGAGAGACCCAGTACTTC
size: NA; V: TRBV25-1; D: NA; J: TRBJ1-4; CDR3: CASSPSRGGPNEKLFF; DNA: TGTGCCAGCAGTCCCTCCCGAGGGGGGCCTAATGAAAAACTGTTTTTT
size: NA; V: TRBV15; D: NA; J: TRBJ2-5; CDR3: CATSRDKAKETQYF; DNA: TGTGCCACCAGCAGAGATAAGGCAAAAGAGACCCAGTACTTC
size: NA; V: TRBV10-3; D: NA; J: TRBJ1-4; CDR3: CAISESQVTGGKLFF; DNA: TGTGCCATCAGTGAGTCCCAGGTAACTGGGGGAAAACTGTTTTTT
size: few; V: TRBV15; D: NA; J: TRBJ2-7; CDR3: CATSRVPRSYEQYF; DNA: TGTGCCACCAGCAGAGTTCCCAGGTCCTACGAGCAGTACTTC
size: NA; V: TRBV7-2; D: TRBD1; J: TRBJ1-1; CDR3: CASSIRTGAGVTEAFF; DNA: TGTGCCAGCAGCATCCGGACAGGGGCTGGAGTCACTGAAGCTTTCTTT
size: many; V: TRBV27; D: NA; J: TRBJ1-4; CDR3: CASSSQRGGNEKLFF; DNA: TGTGCCAGCAGTTCCCAGAGGGGAGGAAATGAAAAACTGTTTTTT
size: few; V: TRBV28; D: NA; J: TRBJ2-2; CDR3: CASSLLGVVSGELFF; DNA: TGTGCCAGCAGTTTACTTGGAGTCGTTTCCGGGGAGCTGTTTTTT
size: few; V: TRBV20-1; D: TRBD2; J: TRBJ2-3; CDR3: CSALAGGGDTQYF; DNA: TGCAGTGCCCTAGCGGGGGGAGGAGATACGCAGTATTTT
size: many; V: TRBV7-9; D: NA; J: TRBJ2-3; CDR3: CASSLAFGGSDTQYF; DNA: TGTGCCAGCAGCTTAGCGTTCGGTGGATCAGATACGCAGTATTTT
size: NA; V: TRBV28; D: TRBD1; J: TRBJ2-5; CDR3: CASSPAGTGEETQYF; DNA: TGTGCCAGCAGTCCGGCCGGGACAGGGGAGGAGACCCAGTACTTC